The rows below give T cell receptor beta chains drawn from one sample of a study of shared clonotypes between healthy human individuals. TCRdb keeps only in-frame clones here, not all; method: immunoSEQ multiplex PCR. The data hold roughly 760,000 clones, with 74% observed a single time. Sequencing was carried out using memory CD4+ T cells sorted from blood. Every receptor here comes from a woman in her 30s in good health. Each CDR3 is given with its conserved first and last residue. The D gene is left open where the match is weak. Clone sizes are given selectively: once, few, many, or a class where the clone is expanded.

d_call j_call clone_size v_call cdr3_nt cdr3_aa
. TRBJ2-2 . TRBV5-4 TGTGCCAGCAGCGTACAACCTGGGGGTAACACCGGGGAGCTGTTTTTT CASSVQPGGNTGELFF
TRBD2 TRBJ2-7 once TRBV7-2 TGTGCCAGCAAATTCCGCGGGACTATTTCCTACGAGCAGTACTTC CASKFRGTISYEQYF
. TRBJ1-3 . TRBV28 TGTGCCAGCTCCCTGGGAGGGCATCGCGGAAACACCATATATTTT CASSLGGHRGNTIYF
TRBD1 TRBJ2-7 few TRBV28 TGTGCCAGCAGGGTTAATTCGGGACAGGGGTACGAGCAGTACTTC CASRVNSGQGYEQYF
. TRBJ1-3 . TRBV27 TGTGCCAGCAGTTTAAGAGGGGCTGGTGGAAACACCATATATTTT CASSLRGAGGNTIYF
. TRBJ1-5 . TRBV28 TGTGCCAGCAGTTTACTTTCGACATCCCAGCATTTT CASSLLSTSQHF
TRBD2 TRBJ2-2 . TRBV7-9 TGTGCCAGCAGCCCCGCCGGTCTAGCGGGAAACACCGGGGAGCTGTTTTTT CASSPAGLAGNTGELFF
. TRBJ2-2 few TRBV27 TGTGCCAGCAGTTTAGAGGCCTTCGGGGAGCTGTTTTTT CASSLEAFGELFF
. TRBJ2-1 . TRBV19 TGTGCCAGTAGTGGGAACAGGGTTGGCAATGAGCAGTTCTTC CASSGNRVGNEQFF
. TRBJ1-4 . TRBV7-9 TGTGCCAGCAGCAAACAGACAACTAATGAAAAACTGTTTTTT CASSKQTTNEKLFF
TRBD1 TRBJ2-2 . TRBV5-1 TGCGCCAGCAGCACCGGGACAGGTCAAACCGGGGAGCTGTTTTTT CASSTGTGQTGELFF